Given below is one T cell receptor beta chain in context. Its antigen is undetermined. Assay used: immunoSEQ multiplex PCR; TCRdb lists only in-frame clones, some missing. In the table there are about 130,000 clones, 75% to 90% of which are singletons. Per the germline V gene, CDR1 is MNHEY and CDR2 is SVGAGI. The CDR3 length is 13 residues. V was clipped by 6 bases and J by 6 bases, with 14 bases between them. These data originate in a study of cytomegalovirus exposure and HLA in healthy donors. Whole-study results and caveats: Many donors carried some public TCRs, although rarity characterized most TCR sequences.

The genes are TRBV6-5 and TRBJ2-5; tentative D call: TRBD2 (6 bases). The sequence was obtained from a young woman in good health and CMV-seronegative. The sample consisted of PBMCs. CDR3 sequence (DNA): TGTGCCAGCAGGCCGGAGGGCCTGAAGACCCAGTACTTC. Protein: CASRPEGLKTQYF.